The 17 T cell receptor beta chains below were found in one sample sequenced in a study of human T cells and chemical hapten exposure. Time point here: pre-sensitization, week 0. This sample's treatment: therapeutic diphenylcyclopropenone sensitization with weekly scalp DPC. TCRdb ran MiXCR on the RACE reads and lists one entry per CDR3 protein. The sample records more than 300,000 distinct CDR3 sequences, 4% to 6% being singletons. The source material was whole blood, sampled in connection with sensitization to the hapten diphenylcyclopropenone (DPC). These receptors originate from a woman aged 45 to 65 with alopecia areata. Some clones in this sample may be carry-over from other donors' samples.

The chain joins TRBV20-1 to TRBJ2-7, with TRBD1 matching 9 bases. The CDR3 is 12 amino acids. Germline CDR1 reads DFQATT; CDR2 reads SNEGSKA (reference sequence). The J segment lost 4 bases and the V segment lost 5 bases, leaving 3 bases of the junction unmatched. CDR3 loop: CSAGDRDYEQYF. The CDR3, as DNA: TGCAGTGCTGGGGACAGGGATTACGAGCAGTACTTC.

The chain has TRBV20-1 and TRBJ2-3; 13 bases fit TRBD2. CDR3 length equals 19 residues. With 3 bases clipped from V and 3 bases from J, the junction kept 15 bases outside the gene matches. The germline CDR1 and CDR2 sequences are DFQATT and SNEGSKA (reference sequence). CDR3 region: CSASKQSTSGRARTDTQYF. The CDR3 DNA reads TGCAGTGCTAGTAAACAGTCAACTAGCGGGAGGGCCCGGACAGATACGCAGTATTTT.

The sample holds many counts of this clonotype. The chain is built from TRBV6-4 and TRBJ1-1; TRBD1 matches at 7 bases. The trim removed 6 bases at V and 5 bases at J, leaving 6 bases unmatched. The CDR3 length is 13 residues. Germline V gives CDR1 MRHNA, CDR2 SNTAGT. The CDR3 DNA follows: TGTGCCAGCAGAGACAGGGAGGGGACTGAAGCTTTCTTT. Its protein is CASRDREGTEAFF.

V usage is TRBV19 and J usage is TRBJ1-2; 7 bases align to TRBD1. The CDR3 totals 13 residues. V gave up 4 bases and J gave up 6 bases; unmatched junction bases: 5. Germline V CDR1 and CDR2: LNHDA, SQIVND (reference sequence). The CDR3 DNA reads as TGTGCCAGTAGTACGGGACAGTTGAATGGCTACACCTTC. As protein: CASSTGQLNGYTF.

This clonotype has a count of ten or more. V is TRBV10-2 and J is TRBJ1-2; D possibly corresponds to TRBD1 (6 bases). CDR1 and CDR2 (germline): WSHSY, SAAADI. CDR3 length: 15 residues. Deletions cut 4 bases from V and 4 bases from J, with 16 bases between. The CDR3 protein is CASSAGAGASYGYTF. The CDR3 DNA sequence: TGCGCCAGCAGTGCAGGCGCGGGGGCGAGCTATGGCTACACCTTC.

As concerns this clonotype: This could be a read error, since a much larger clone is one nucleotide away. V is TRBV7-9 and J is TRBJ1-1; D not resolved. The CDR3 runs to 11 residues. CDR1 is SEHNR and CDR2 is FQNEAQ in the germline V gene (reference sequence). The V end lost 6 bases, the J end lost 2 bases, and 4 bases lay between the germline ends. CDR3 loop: CASSINTEAFF. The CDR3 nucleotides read TGTGCCAGCAGTATAAACACTGAAGCTTTCTTT.

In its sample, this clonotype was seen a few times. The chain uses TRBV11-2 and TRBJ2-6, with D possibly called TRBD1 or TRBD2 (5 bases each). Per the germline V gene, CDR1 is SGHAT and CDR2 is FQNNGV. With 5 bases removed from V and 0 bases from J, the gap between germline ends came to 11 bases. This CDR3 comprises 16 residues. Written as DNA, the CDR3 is TGTGCCAGCAGCCACGCAGGGAGCTCTGGGGCCAACGTCCTGACTTTC. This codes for CASSHAGSSGANVLTF. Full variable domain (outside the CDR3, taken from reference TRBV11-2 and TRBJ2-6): EAGVAQSPRYKIIEKRQSVAFWCNPISGHATLYWYQQILGQGPKLLIQFQNNGVVDDSQLPKDRFSAERLKGVDSTLKIQPAKLEDSAVYLCASSHAGSSGANVLTFGAGSRLTVL.

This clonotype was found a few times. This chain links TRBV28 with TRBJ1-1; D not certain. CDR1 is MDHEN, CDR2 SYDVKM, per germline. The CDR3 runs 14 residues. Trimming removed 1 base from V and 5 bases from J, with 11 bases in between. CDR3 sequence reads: CASSLSGWETEAFF. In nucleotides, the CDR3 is TGTGCCAGCAGTTTATCGGGTTGGGAAACTGAAGCTTTCTTT.

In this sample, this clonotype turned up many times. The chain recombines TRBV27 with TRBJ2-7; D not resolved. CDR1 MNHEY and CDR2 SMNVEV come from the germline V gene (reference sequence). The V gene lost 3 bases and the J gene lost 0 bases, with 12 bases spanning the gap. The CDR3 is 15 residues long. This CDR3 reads CASSLVPGSSYEQYF. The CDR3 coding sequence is TGTGCCAGCAGTTTGGTCCCAGGTAGCTCCTACGAGCAGTACTTC.

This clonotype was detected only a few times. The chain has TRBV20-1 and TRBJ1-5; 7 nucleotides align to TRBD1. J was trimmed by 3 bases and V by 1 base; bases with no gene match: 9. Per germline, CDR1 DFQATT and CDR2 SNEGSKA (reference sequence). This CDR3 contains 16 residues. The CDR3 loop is CSARVLHRGDNQPQHF. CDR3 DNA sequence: TGCAGTGCTAGAGTCCTCCACAGGGGAGACAATCAGCCCCAGCATTTT.

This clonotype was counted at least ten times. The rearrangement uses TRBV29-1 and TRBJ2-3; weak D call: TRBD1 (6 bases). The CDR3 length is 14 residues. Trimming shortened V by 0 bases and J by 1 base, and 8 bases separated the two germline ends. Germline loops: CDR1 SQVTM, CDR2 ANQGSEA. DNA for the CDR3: TGCAGCGTTGAAGAACAGGGCGGCACAGATACGCAGTATTTT. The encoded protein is CSVEEQGGTDTQYF.

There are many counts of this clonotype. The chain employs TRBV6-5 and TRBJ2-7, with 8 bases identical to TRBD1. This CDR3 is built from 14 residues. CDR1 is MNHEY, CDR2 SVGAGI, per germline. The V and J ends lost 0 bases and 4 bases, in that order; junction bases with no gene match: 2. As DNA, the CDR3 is TGTGCCAGCAGTTACTCACGACAGGGGTACGAGCAGTACTTC. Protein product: CASSYSRQGYEQYF.

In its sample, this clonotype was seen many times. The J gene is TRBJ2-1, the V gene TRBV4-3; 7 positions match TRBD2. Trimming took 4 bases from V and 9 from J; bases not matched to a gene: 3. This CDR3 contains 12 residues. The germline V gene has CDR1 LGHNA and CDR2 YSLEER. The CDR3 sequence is CASSPGGGEQFF. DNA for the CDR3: TGCGCCAGCAGCCCAGGCGGGGGTGAGCAGTTCTTC.

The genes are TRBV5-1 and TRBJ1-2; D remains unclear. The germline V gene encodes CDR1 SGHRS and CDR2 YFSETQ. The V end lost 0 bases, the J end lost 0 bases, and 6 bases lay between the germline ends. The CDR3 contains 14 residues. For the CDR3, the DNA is TGCGCCAGCAGCTTGGATCTAGCTAACTATGGCTACACCTTC. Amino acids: CASSLDLANYGYTF.

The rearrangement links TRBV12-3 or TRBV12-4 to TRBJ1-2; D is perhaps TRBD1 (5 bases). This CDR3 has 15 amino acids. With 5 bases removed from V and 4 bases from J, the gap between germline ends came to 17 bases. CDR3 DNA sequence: TGTGCCAGCAGTCACAGGAGCGGGGCCCTCTATGGCTACACCTTC. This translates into CASSHRSGALYGYTF.

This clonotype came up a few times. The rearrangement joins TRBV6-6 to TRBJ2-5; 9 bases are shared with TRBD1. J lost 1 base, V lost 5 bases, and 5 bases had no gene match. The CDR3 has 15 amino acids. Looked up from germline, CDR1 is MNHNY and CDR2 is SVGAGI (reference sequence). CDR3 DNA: TGTGCCAGCAGTCCCGGGACAGGGCTCCAAGAGACCCAGTACTTC. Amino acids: CASSPGTGLQETQYF.

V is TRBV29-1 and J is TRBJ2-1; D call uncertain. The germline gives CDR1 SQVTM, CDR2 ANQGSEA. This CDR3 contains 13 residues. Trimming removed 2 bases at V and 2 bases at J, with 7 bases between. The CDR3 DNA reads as TGCAGCGTTGAATCTGCAACCTACAATGAGCAGTTCTTC. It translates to CSVESATYNEQFF.